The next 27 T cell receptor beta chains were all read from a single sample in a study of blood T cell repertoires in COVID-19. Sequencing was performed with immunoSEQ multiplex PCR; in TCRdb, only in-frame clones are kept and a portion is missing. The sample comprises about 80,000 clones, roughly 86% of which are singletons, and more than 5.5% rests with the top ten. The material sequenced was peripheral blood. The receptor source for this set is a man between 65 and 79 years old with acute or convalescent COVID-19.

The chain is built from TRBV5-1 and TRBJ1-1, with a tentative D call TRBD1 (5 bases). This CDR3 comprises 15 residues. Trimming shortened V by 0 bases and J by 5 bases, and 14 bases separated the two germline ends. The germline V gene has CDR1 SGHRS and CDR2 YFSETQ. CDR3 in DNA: TGCGCCAGCAGCTTGGCGGCGGGACTGAGGACTGAAGCTTTCTTT. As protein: CASSLAAGLRTEAFF.

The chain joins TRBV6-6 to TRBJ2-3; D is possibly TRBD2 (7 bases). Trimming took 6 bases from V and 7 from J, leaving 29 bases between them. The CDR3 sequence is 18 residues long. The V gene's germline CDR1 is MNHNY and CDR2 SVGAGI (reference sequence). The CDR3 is CASRRPSSVGGLENTQYF. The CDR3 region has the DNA TGTGCCAGCAGACGACCCTCGTCCGTGGGGGGGCTAGAGAATACGCAGTATTTT.

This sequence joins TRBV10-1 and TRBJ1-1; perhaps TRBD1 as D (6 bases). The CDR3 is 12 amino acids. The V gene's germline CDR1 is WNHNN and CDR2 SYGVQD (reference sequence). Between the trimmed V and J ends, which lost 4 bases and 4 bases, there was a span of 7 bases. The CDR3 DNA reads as TGCGCCAGCAGTGGGGACACCACTGAAGCTTTCTTT. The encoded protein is CASSGDTTEAFF.

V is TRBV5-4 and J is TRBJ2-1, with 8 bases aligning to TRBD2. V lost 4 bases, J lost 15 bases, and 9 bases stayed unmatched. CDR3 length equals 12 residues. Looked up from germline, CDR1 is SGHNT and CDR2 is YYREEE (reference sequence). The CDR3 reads CASSPPGGPPFF. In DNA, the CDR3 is TGTGCCAGCAGCCCGCCGGGGGGGCCTCCGTTCTTC.

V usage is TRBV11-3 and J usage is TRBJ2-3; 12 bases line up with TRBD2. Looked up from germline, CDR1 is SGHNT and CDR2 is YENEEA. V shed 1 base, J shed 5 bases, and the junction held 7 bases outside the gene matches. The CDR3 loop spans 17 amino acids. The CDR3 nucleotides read TGTGCCAGCAGCTTAGGTCTCCCGGGACTAGCGGGAGATACGCAGTATTTT. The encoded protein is CASSLGLPGLAGDTQYF.

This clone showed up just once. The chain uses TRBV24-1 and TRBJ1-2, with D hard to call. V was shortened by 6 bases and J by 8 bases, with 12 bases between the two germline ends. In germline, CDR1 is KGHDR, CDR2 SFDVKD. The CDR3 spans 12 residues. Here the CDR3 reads CATSSSGEGYTF. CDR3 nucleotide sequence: TGTGCCACCAGTAGTTCCGGGGAGGGCTACACCTTC.

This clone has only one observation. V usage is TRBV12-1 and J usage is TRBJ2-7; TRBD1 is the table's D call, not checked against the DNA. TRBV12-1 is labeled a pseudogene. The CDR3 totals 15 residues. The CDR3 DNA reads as TGTGCCAGCAGCCTCCGGGACAGGGGCTCCTACGAGCAGTACTTC. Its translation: CASSLRDRGSYEQYF.

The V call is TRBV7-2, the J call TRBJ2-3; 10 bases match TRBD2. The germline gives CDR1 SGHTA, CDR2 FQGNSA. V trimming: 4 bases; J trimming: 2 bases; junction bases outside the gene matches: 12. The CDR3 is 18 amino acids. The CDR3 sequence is CASSSRSGGGGVTDTQYF. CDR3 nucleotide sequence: TGTGCCAGCAGCTCGCGCAGCGGGGGGGGAGGAGTCACAGATACGCAGTATTTT.

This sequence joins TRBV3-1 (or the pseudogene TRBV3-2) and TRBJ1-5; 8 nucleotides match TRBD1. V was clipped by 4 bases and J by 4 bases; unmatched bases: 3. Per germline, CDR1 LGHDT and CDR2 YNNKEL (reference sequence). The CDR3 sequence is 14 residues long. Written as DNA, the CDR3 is TGTGCCAGCAGCCTGGGACAGGAGAATCAGCCCCAGCATTTT. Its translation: CASSLGQENQPQHF.

CDR3: CASSSRGQESYEQYF. DNA of the CDR3: TGTGCCAGCAGTAGTCGAGGACAGGAATCGTACGAGCAGTACTTC. The chain carries TRBV6-5 and TRBJ2-7, with TRBD1 identical over 7 bases. From germline, CDR1 is MNHEY and CDR2 SVGAGI. V gave up 5 bases and J gave up 4 bases; unmatched junction bases: 11. CDR3 length equals 15 residues.

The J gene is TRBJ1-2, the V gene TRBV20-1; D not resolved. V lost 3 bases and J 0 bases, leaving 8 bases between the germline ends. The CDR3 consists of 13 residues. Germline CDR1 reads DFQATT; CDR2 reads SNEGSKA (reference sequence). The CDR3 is CSASPVANYGYTF. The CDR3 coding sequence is TGCAGTGCTAGTCCGGTAGCTAACTATGGCTACACCTTC.

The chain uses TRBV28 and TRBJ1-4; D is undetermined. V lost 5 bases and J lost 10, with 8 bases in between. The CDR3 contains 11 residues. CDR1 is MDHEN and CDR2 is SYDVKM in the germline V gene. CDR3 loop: CASSLVGKLFF. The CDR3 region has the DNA TGTGCCAGCAGTCTAGTAGGAAAACTGTTTTTT.

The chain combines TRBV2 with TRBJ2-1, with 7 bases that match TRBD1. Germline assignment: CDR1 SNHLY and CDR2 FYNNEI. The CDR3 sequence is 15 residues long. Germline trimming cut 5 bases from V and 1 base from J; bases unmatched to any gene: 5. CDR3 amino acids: CASSNDRASYNEQFF. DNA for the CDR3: TGTGCCAGCAGTAACGACAGGGCGTCCTACAATGAGCAGTTCTTC.

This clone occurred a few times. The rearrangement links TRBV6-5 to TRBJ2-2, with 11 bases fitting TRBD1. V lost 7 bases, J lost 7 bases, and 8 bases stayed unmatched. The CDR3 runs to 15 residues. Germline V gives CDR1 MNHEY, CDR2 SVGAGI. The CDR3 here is CASTPDRGHNGELFF. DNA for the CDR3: TGTGCCAGCACCCCGGACAGGGGGCATAACGGGGAGCTGTTTTTT.

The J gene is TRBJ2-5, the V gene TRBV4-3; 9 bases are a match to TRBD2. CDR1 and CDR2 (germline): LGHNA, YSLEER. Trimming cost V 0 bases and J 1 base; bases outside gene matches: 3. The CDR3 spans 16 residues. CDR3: CASSQDWRGGQETQYF. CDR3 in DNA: TGCGCCAGCAGCCAAGATTGGCGGGGGGGCCAAGAGACCCAGTACTTC.

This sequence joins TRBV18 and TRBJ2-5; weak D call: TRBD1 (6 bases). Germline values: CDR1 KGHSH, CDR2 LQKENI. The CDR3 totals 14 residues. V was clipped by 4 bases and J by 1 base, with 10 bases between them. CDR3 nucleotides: TGTGCCAGCTCACTGCTGGACAGCCAAGAGACCCAGTACTTC. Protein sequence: CASSLLDSQETQYF.

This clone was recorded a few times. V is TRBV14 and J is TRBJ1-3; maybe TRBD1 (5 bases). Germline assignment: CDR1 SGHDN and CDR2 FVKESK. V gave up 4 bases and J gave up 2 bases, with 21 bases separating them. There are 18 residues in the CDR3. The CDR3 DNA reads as TGTGCCAGCAGCCCTAAGTTCAAACAGGCCCTGGCTGGAAACACCATATATTTT. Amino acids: CASSPKFKQALAGNTIYF.

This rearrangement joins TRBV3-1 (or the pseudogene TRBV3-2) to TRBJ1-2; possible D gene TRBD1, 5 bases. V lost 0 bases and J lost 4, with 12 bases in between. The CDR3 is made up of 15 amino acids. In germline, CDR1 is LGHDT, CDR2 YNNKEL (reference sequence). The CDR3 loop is CASSQDVQGRYGYTF. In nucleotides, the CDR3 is TGTGCCAGCAGCCAAGACGTTCAGGGCCGCTATGGCTACACCTTC.

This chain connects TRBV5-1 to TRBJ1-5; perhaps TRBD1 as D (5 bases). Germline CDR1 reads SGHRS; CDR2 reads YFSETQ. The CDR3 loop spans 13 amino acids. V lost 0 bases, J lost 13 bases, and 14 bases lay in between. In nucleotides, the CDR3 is TGCGCCAGCAGCTTGGGCCCCGCGAGACAGCAGCATTTT. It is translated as CASSLGPARQQHF.

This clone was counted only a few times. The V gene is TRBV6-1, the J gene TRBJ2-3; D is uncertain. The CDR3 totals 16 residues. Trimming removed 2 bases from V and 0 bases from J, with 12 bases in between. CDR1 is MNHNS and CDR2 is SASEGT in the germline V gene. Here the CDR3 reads CASSELMASSTDTQYF. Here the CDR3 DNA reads TGTGCCAGCAGTGAATTGATGGCCTCTAGCACAGATACGCAGTATTTT.

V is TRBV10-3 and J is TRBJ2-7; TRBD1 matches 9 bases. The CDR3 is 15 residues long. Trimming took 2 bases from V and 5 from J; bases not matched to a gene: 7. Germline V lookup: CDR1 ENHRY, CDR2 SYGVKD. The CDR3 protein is CAISEHRGRMDEQYF. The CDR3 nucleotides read TGTGCCATCAGTGAGCACAGGGGGCGAATGGACGAGCAGTACTTC.

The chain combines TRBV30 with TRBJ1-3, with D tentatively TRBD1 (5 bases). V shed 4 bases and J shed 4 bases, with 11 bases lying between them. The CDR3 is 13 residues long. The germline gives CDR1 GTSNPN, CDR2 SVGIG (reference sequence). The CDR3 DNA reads TGTGCCTGGATTAAGGACAACGGAAACACCATATATTTT. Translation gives CAWIKDNGNTIYF. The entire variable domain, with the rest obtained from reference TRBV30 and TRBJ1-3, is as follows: SQTIHQWPATLVQPVGSPLSLECTVEGTSNPNLYWYRQAAGRGLQLLFYSVGIGQISSEVPQNLSASRPQDRQFILSSKKLLLSDSGFYLCAWIKDNGNTIYFGEGSWLTVV.

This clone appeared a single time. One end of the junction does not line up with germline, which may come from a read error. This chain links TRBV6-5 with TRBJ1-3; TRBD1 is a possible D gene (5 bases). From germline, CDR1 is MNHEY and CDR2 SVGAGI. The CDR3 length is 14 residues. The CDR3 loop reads CASSRGGPGNTIYF. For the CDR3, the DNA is TGTGCGAGCAGTAGGGGAGGCCCTGGAAACACCATATATTTT.

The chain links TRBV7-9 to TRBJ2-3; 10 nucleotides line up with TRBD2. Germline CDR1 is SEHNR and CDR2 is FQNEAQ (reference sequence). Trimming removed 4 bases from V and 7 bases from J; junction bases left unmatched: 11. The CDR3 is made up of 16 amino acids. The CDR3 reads CASSYLAGARGYTQYF. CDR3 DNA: TGTGCCAGCAGCTATCTAGCGGGAGCCCGTGGATATACGCAGTATTTT.

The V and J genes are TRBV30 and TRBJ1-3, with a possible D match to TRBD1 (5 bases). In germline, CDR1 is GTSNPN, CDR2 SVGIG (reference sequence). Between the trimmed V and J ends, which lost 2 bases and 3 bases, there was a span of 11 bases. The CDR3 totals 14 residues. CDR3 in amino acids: CAWSQGGSGNTIYF. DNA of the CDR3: TGTGCCTGGAGTCAGGGAGGTAGTGGAAACACCATATATTTT.

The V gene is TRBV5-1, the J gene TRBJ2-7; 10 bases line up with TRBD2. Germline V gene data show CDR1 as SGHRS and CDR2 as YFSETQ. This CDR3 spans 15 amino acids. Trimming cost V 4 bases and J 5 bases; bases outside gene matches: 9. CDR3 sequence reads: CASSLGLAGADEQYF. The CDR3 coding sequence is TGCGCCAGCAGCCTGGGGCTAGCGGGAGCGGACGAGCAGTACTTC.

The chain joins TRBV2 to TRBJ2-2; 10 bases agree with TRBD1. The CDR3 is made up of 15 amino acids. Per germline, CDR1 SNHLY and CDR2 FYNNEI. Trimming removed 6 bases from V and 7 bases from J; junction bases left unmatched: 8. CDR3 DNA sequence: TGTGCCAGCAGCCAGAGACAGGGGGCGATCGGGGAGCTGTTTTTT. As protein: CASSQRQGAIGELFF.